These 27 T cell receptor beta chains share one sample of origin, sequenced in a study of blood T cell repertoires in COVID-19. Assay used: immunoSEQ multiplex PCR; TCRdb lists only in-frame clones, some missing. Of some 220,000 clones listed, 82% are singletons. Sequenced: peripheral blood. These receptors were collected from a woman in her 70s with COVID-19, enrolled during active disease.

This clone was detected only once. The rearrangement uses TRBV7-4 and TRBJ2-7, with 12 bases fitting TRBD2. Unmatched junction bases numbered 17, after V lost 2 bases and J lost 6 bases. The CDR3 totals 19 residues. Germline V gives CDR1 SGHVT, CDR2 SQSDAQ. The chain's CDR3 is CASSLWASGRADYSSEQYF. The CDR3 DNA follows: TGTGCCAGCAGCTTATGGGCTAGCGGGAGGGCGGATTATTCGAGCGAGCAGTACTTC.

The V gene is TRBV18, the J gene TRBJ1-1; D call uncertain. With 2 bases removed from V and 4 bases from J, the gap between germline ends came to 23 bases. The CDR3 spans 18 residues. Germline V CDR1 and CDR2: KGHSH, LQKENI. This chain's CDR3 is CASSPGIRRSASGTEAFF. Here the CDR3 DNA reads TGTGCCAGCTCACCAGGAATACGAAGGTCGGCGTCGGGCACTGAAGCTTTCTTT.

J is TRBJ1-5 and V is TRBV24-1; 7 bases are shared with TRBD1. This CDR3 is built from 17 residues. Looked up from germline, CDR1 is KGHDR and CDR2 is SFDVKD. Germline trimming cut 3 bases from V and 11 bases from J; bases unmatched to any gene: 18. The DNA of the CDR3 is TGTGCCACCAGTGATCACCGGGACAGAAGAATCAGCCCGGCCCAGCATTTT. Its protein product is CATSDHRDRRISPAQHF.

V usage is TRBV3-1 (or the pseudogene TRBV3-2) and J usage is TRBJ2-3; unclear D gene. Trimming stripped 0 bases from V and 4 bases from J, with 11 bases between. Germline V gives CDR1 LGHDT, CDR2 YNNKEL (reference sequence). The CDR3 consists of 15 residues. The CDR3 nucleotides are TGTGCCAGCAGCCAAGATTGGGCCTGGGCAGATACGCAGTATTTT. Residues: CASSQDWAWADTQYF.

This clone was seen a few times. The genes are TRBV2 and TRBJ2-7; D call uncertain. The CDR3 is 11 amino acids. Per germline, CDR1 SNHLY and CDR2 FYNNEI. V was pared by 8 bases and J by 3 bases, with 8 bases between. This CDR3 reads CASATYYEQYF. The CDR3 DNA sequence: TGTGCCAGCGCCACCTACTACGAGCAGTACTTC.

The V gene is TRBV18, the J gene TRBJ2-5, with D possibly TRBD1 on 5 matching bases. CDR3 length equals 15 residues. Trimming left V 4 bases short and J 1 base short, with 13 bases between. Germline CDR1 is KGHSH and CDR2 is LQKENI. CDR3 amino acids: CASSLRQSPQETQYF. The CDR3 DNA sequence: TGTGCCAGCTCACTTAGACAGTCCCCCCAAGAGACCCAGTACTTC. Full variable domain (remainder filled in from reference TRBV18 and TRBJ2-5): NAGVMQNPRHLVRRRGQEARLRCSPMKGHSHVYWYRQLPEEGLKFMVYLQKENIIDESGMPKERFSAEFPKEGPSILRIQQVVRGDSAAYFCASSLRQSPQETQYFGPGTRLLVL.

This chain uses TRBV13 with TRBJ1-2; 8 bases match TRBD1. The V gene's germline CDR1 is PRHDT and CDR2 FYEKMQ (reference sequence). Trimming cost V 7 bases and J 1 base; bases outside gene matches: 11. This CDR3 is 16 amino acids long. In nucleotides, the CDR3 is TGTGCCAGCACCCAGCGCCAGGGGGCGATTAACTATGGCTACACCTTC. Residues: CASTQRQGAINYGYTF.

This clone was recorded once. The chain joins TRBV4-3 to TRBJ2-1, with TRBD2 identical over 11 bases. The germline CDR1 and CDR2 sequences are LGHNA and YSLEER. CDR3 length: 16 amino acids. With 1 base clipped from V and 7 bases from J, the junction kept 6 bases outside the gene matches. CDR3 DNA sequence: TGCGCCAGCAGCCAAGGTATCGGGACTAGCGGAAATGAGCAGTTCTTC. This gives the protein CASSQGIGTSGNEQFF.

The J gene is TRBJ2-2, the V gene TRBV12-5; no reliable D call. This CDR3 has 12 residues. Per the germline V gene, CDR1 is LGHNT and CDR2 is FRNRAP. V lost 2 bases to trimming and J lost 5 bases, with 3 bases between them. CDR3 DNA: TGTGCTAGTGGTTTGTCGACCGGGGAGCTGTTTTTT. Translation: CASGLSTGELFF.

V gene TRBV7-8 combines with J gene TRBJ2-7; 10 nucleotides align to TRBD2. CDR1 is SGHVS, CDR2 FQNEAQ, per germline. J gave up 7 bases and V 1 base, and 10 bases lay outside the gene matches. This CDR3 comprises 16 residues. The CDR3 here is CASSLVLAGDPREQYF. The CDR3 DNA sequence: TGTGCCAGCAGCTTAGTCCTAGCGGGAGACCCAAGGGAGCAGTACTTC.

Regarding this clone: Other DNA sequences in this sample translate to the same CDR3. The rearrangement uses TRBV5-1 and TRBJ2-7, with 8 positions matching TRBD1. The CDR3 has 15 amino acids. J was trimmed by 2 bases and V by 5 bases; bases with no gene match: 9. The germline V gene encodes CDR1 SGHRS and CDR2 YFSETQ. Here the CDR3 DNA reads TGCGCCAGCAGTCCCGGAGGACAGGGTCCCTACGAGCAGTACTTC. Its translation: CASSPGGQGPYEQYF.

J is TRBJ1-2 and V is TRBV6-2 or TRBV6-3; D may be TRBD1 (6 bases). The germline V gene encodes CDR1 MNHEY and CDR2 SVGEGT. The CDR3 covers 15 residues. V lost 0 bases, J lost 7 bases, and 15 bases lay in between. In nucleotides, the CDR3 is TGTGCCAGCAGTTACTCGAGGGGGAGTCTTCGTGGCTACACCTTC. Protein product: CASSYSRGSLRGYTF.

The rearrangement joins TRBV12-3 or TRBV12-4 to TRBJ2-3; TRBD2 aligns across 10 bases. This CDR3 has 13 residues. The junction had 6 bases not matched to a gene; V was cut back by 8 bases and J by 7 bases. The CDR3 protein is CASASGGMNTQYF. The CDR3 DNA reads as TGTGCCAGCGCTAGCGGGGGCATGAATACGCAGTATTTT.

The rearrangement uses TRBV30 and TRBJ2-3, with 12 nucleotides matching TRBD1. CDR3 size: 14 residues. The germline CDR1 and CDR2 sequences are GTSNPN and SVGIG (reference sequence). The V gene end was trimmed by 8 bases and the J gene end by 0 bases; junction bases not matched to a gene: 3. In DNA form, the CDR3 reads TGTGCCGGGACAGGGGGCCCAAGCACAGATACGCAGTATTTT. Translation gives CAGTGGPSTDTQYF.

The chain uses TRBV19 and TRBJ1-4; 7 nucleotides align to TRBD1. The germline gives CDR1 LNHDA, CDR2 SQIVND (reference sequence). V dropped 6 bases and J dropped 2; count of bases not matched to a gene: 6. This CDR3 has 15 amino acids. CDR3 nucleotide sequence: TGTGCCAGTAGAAACAGGGGAGATACTAATGAAAAACTGTTTTTT. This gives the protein CASRNRGDTNEKLFF.

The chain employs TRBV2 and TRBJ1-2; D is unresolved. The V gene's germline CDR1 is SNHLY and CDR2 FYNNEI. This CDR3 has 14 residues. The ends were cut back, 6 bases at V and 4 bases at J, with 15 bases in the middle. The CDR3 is CASRGPGSIYGYTF. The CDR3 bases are TGTGCCAGCAGGGGTCCGGGTTCGATCTATGGCTACACCTTC. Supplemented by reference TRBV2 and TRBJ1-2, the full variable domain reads EPEVTQTPSHQVTQMGQEVILRCVPISNHLYFYWYRQILGQKVEFLVSFYNNEISEKSEIFDDQFSVERPDGSNFTLKIRSTKLEDSAMYFCASRGPGSIYGYTFGSGTRLTVV.

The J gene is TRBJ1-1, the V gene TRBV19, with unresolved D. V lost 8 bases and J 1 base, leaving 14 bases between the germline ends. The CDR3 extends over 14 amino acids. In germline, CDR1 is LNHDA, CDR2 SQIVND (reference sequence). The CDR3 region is CASGQIGGNTEAFF. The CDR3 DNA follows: TGTGCCAGTGGTCAGATAGGCGGGAACACTGAAGCTTTCTTT.

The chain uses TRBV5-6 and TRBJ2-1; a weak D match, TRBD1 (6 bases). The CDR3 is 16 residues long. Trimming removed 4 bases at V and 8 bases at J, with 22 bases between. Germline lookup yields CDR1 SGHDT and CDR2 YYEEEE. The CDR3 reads CASSGEFRGNDYEQFF. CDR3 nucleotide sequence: TGTGCCAGCAGCGGGGAGTTCAGGGGTAACGACTATGAGCAGTTCTTC.

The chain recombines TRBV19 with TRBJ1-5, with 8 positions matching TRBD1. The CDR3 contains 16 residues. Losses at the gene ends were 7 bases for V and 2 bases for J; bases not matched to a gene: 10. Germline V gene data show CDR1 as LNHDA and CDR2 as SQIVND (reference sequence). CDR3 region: CASKRVGQGGNQPQHF. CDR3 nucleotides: TGTGCCAGTAAACGGGTCGGACAGGGTGGCAATCAGCCCCAGCATTTT.

The CDR3 here is CATSDAGSYNEQFF. The CDR3 region has the DNA TGTGCCACCAGTGATGCGGGCTCCTACAATGAGCAGTTCTTC. This chain links TRBV24-1 with TRBJ2-1, with D perhaps TRBD2 (5 bases). V gave up 3 bases and J gave up 0 bases, with 5 bases separating them. This CDR3 has 14 residues. Germline CDR1 KGHDR, CDR2 SFDVKD.

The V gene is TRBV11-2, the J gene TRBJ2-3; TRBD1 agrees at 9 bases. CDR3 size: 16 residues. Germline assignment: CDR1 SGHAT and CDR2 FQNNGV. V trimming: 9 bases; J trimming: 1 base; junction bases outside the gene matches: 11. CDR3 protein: CASQQGAGGGTDTQYF. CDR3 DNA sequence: TGTGCCAGTCAACAGGGGGCAGGCGGTGGCACAGATACGCAGTATTTT.

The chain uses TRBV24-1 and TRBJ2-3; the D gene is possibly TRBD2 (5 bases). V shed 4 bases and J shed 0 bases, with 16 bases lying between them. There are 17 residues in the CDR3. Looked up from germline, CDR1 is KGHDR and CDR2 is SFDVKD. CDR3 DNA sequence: TGTGCCACCAGTGAATCTACAAGCGGAGGCAGCACAGATACGCAGTATTTT. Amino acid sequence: CATSESTSGGSTDTQYF.

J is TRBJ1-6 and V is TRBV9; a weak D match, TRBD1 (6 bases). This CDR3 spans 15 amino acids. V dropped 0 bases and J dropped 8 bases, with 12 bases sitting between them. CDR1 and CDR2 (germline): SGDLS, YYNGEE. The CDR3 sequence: CASSVENRVDSPLHF. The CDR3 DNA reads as TGTGCCAGCAGCGTAGAAAACAGGGTGGATTCACCCCTCCACTTT.

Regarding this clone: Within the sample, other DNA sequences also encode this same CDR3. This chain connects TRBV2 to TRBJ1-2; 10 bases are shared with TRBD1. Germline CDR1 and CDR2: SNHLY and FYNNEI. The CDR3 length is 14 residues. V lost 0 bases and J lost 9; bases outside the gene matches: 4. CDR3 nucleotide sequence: TGTGCCAGCAGTGAAGCCAGACAGGGGGCTAGCTACACCTTC. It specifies CASSEARQGASYTF.

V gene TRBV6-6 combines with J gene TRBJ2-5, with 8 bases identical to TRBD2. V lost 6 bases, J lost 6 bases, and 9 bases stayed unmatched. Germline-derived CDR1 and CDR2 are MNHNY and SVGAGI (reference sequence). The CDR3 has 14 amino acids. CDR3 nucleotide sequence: TGTGCCAGCAGCCCAACGACTAGCGCGCAGACCCAGTACTTC. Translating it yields CASSPTTSAQTQYF.

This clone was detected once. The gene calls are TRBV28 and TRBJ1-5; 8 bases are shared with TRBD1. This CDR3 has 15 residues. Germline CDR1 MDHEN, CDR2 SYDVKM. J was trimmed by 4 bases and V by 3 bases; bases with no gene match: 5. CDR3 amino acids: CASSLLQGVNQPQHF. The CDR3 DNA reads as TGTGCCAGCAGTTTGCTACAGGGGGTGAATCAGCCCCAGCATTTT.

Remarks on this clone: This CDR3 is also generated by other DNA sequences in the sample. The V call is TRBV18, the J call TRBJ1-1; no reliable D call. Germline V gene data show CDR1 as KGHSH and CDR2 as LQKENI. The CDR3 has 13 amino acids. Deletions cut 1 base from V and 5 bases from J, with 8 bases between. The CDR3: CASSPRGRTEAFF. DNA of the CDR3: TGTGCCAGCTCACCACGCGGTAGGACTGAAGCTTTCTTT. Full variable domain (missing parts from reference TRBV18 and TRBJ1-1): NAGVMQNPRHLVRRRGQEARLRCSPMKGHSHVYWYRQLPEEGLKFMVYLQKENIIDESGMPKERFSAEFPKEGPSILRIQQVVRGDSAAYFCASSPRGRTEAFFGQGTRLTVV.